This is a list of T cell receptor beta chains from one sample in a study of T cells after yellow fever vaccination. TCRdb re-analysed the 5' RACE reads in MiXCR, keeping a single row per CDR3 protein. Of approximately 300,000 distinct CDR3 sequences in the sample, over 10% were seen once. The material was CD4+ T cells sorted from PBMCs, obtained 45 days after the yellow fever booster vaccination. Receptor source: a young man who received the YFV17D yellow fever vaccine. CDR3s include the opening cysteine and the closing phenylalanine or tryptophan. Each record gives: J gene, D gene, V gene, clone size, CDR3 DNA, CDR3 protein. The D gene is left open where the match is weak. Rows give clone size only sometimes, using once, few, many, or a class for an expanded clone.

TRBJ2-1 | NA | TRBV20-1 | NA | TGCAGTTGGATGGGTCCTGAGCAGTTCTTC | CSWMGPEQFF
TRBJ2-3 | NA | TRBV11-1 | NA | TGTGCCAGCAGACCGGGAAGGTTCACAGATACGCAGTATTTT | CASRPGRFTDTQYF
TRBJ2-3 | TRBD2 | TRBV2 | few | TGTGCCAGCGCCGGGACTAGCGCAGATACGCAGTATTTT | CASAGTSADTQYF
TRBJ1-5 | TRBD1 | TRBV20-1 | NA | TGCAGTGCTAAAAAGACAGGGAACAATCAGCCCCAGCATTTT | CSAKKTGNNQPQHF
TRBJ2-3 | NA | TRBV27 | NA | TGTGCCAGCAGTGACGGACAGCTCCGACCCCATACGCAGTATTTT | CASSDGQLRPHTQYF
TRBJ2-1 | NA | TRBV20-1 | few | TGCAGTGTCACACGCCCGGGCCTTTCCTACAATGAGCAGTTCTTC | CSVTRPGLSYNEQFF
TRBJ2-4 | TRBD1 | TRBV6-6 | NA | TGTGCCAGCAGGACCGGGACAGAAAACATTCAGTACTTC | CASRTGTENIQYF
TRBJ2-2 | NA | TRBV6-1 | few | TGTGCCAGCAGGGATTCTGGGAGCCCCGGGGAGCTGTTTTTT | CASRDSGSPGELFF
TRBJ2-2 | TRBD1 | TRBV24-1 | few | TGTGCCACCAGTGACTCGGGACAGGGTATCGGGGAGCTGTTTTTT | CATSDSGQGIGELFF
TRBJ2-7 | TRBD1 | TRBV12-3/TRBV12-4 | few | TGTGCCAGCAGCACCGGGACAGGGATCTACGAGCAGTACTTC | CASSTGTGIYEQYF
TRBJ2-1 | NA | TRBV18 | NA | TGTGCCAGCTCACCATCGATAGCGGAGCTAAACAATGAGCAGTTCTTC | CASSPSIAELNNEQFF
TRBJ2-3 | TRBD2 | TRBV12-3/TRBV12-4 | NA | TGTGCCAGCAGTTTAAGCGGGACTGTCGGATTAGACAAGGCGCAGTATTTT | CASSLSGTVGLDKAQYF
TRBJ1-1 | NA | TRBV7-9 | NA | TGTGCCAGCAGTACACTTCAATTGGGGACTGAAGCTTTCTTT | CASSTLQLGTEAFF
TRBJ2-2 | NA | TRBV21-1 | NA | TGTGCCAGCAGCTCCACTGGACTAGCGGCGAACACCGGGGAGCTGTTTTTT | CASSSTGLAANTGELFF
TRBJ2-5 | NA | TRBV12-3/TRBV12-4 | NA | TGTGCCAGCAGTTTAGGTGACAGGCGCCAAGAGACCCAGTACTTC | CASSLGDRRQETQYF
TRBJ2-5 | NA | TRBV18 | NA | TGTGCCAGCTCCACGACCCTCCAAGAGACCCAGTACTTC | CASSTTLQETQYF
TRBJ1-1 | NA | TRBV20-1 | NA | TGCAGTGCTAGCTTACGAGGCGAGACTGAAGCTTTCTTT | CSASLRGETEAFF
TRBJ2-1 | NA | TRBV11-3 | NA | TGTGCCAGCAGCTTATTCGGTCAGACTGACAATGAGCAGTTCTTC | CASSLFGQTDNEQFF
TRBJ2-7 | TRBD2 | TRBV4-2 | few | TGTGCCAGCAGCCAAGGGGGACTAGCGTTTTCCTACGAGCAGTACTTC | CASSQGGLAFSYEQYF
TRBJ2-7 | NA | TRBV5-1 | few | TGCGCCAGCAGAGGGGGGAACTACGAGCAGTACTTC | CASRGGNYEQYF
TRBJ2-3 | TRBD2 | TRBV10-2 | many | TGCGCCAGCAGTGACCTAGCGGGGCGGTCAGGACTGACAGATACGCAGTATTTT | CASSDLAGRSGLTDTQYF
TRBJ2-4 | TRBD2 | TRBV7-9 | few | TGTGCCAGCAGCTTGGCGGGAGGCCAGAAGTACTTC | CASSLAGGQKYF
TRBJ2-7 | NA | TRBV29-1 | NA | TGCAGCGTTGAAGATCCTGTGGAGGGAAGGTCGGGGTTCGAGCAGTACTTC | CSVEDPVEGRSGFEQYF
TRBJ1-1 | NA | TRBV4-3 | NA | TGCGCCAGCAGCCTTCGACAGAACACTGAAGCTTTCTTT | CASSLRQNTEAFF
TRBJ2-5 | NA | TRBV10-1 | few | TGCGCCAGCAGTGAGAAAACAGGTCGCGAAGAGACCCAGTACTTC | CASSEKTGREETQYF
TRBJ2-1 | NA | TRBV28 | few | TGTGCCAGCCGGGACTCGGGGACCTACAATGAGCAGTTCTTC | CASRDSGTYNEQFF
TRBJ1-4 | NA | TRBV10-1 | NA | TGCGCCAGCAGCAGGCATAATGAAAAACTGTTTTTT | CASSRHNEKLFF
TRBJ2-1 | NA | TRBV15 | few | TGTGCCACCCAAAGGGGAGGCTCCTACAATGAGCAGTTCTTC | CATQRGGSYNEQFF
TRBJ2-2 | NA | TRBV10-3 | few | TGTGCCATCAGTGAGTCAGGCAGATTGAACACCGGGGAGCTGTTTTTT | CAISESGRLNTGELFF
TRBJ2-1 | NA | TRBV6-2/TRBV6-3 | NA | TGTGCCAGCAGAAGACTAGTGGGCAATGAGCAGTTCTTC | CASRRLVGNEQFF
TRBJ1-2 | NA | TRBV6-2/TRBV6-3 | NA | TGTGCCAGCAGTTACGAGGGGTCCTATGGCTACACCTTC | CASSYEGSYGYTF
TRBJ1-6 | NA | TRBV6-4 | NA | TGTGCCAGCGCCATCTCAGGGGTAGTAGAGAATTCACCCCTCCACTTT | CASAISGVVENSPLHF
TRBJ2-5 | NA | TRBV12-3/TRBV12-4 | few | TGTGCCAGCAAACCCCTGGTCCGGGAAGAGACCCAGTACTTC | CASKPLVREETQYF
TRBJ2-3 | TRBD1 | TRBV7-6 | NA | TGTGCCAGCAGCCAAGGACAGGGGGCATCAGATACGCAGTATTTT | CASSQGQGASDTQYF
TRBJ2-5 | NA | TRBV11-2 | few | TGTGCCAGCAGTTCACCACCGGGACAACGCTTTCGGCAAGAGACCCAGTACTTC | CASSSPPGQRFRQETQYF
TRBJ2-3 | NA | TRBV28 | few | TGTGCCAGCAGCCTCTTGGCAGATACGCAGTATTTT | CASSLLADTQYF
TRBJ2-7 | TRBD2 | TRBV24-1 | NA | TGTGCCACCAGTGATGGCGGGGGCTACGAGCAGTACTTC | CATSDGGGYEQYF
TRBJ2-3 | NA | TRBV10-2 | few | TGCGCCAGCAGCGGGGACCGACCGTGGGATACGCAGTATTTT | CASSGDRPWDTQYF
TRBJ2-7 | TRBD2 | TRBV12-3/TRBV12-4 | many | TGTGCCAGCAGCCAACTTCCGGGACTAGCCGTGAGCGAGCAGTACTTC | CASSQLPGLAVSEQYF
TRBJ2-1 | NA | TRBV3-1 | NA | TGTGCCAGCAGCCAAGATGTCATACTGGAGAATGAGCAGTTCTTC | CASSQDVILENEQFF
TRBJ2-7 | NA | TRBV5-1 | NA | TGCGCCAGCAGCTTGCTGGCGGCATCCGCCTACGAGCAGTACTTC | CASSLLAASAYEQYF
TRBJ2-6 | NA | TRBV29-1 | few | TGCAGCGTAGGGGAGACTGGGGCCAACGTCCTGACTTTC | CSVGETGANVLTF
TRBJ2-2 | NA | TRBV24-1 | NA | TGTGCCACCAGTGAGGCCGGGACACTGAACACCGGGGAGCTGTTTTTT | CATSEAGTLNTGELFF
TRBJ2-2 | NA | TRBV5-1 | few | TGCGCCAGCAGGGATGGGGGCTTCAACACCGGGGAGCTGTTTTTT | CASRDGGFNTGELFF
TRBJ2-7 | NA | TRBV5-5 | NA | TGTGCCAGCAGCGACAGGGGAGGGGCCCTGACCTACGAGCAGTACTTC | CASSDRGGALTYEQYF
TRBJ2-2 | NA | TRBV12-3/TRBV12-4 | many | TGTGCCAGCAGTTTAGGCAGGGGCGTGAACACCGGGGAGCTGTTTTTT | CASSLGRGVNTGELFF
TRBJ2-7 | NA | TRBV15 | few | TGTGCCACCAGCAATGGGATTAAAACCTACGAGCAGTACTTC | CATSNGIKTYEQYF
TRBJ1-1 | NA | TRBV5-5 | many | TGTGCCAGCAGGATCCCCGGGGTCACTGAAGCTTTCTTT | CASRIPGVTEAFF
TRBJ2-3 | TRBD2 | TRBV11-1 | NA | TGTGCCAGCAGCTTAGTATCAATTATCGGACTAGCAGTAGATACGCAGTATTTT | CASSLVSIIGLAVDTQYF
TRBJ2-2 | NA | TRBV18 | many | TGTGCCAGCTCACCGGCGGGCGGGGAGCTGTTTTTT | CASSPAGGELFF
TRBJ1-2 | NA | TRBV30 | NA | TGTGCCTGGAGTGCCGAGCGGAGGCTCGCGGTGATCTTC | CAWSAERRLAVIF
TRBJ2-1 | TRBD1 | TRBV5-1 | NA | TGCGCCAGCAGCTCAACAGGGGATTTACCGTTCTTC | CASSSTGDLPFF
TRBJ1-2 | TRBD1 | TRBV5-6 | NA | TGTGCCAGCAGGCCAGGGGGCCTTTACTATGGCTACACCTTC | CASRPGGLYYGYTF